The clone carrying this TCR beta chain was detected a few times. Patients counted as stable if ophthalmopathy did not develop within 18 months. Hyperthyroidism was newly diagnosed in patients aged 18 to 65 (duration under 2 months). This sample was included in a study of T cells in Graves' hyperthyroidism and ophthalmopathy. Overall study: Peripheral blood specimens were obtained at initial diagnosis, prior to any treatment.

The CDR3 regions of TCR beta were amplified from RNA transcripts. First-round RT-PCR targeting the TCR CDR3 was performed with the HTBI primer set. TCRdb re-called the multiplex PCR reads with MiXCR, one entry per CDR3 protein. Found here are 460,000 or so distinct CDR3 sequences, about an eighth of them singletons; the top ten hold 15% to 20%. This CDR3 contains 16 residues. The ends were cut back, 2 bases at V and 2 bases at J, with 13 bases in the middle. The chain uses TRBV12-3 or TRBV12-4 and TRBJ1-5; no clear D gene. The TCR originated in a woman aged 18-29 years with Graves' hyperthyroidism. Input material: blood. CDR3 nucleotide sequence: TGTGCCAGCAGTTTAAGGGTTCCCGGGGGCAATCAGCCCCAGCATTTT. Protein product: CASSLRVPGGNQPQHF.